The present T cell receptor (beta chain) was sequenced within a study of blood T cell repertoires in COVID-19 (dated by TCRdb to 2019 to 2021). About the study as a whole: Samples covering the acute and convalescent phases of COVID-19 were provided by collaborators in the United States, Italy and Spain. The prospective study material was composed of cDNA or gDNA derived from T cells, B-cell-depleted T cells, or PBMCs. The dataset comprised deeply sampled blood TCRbeta repertoires from subjects exposed to, actively infected with, or recovered from COVID-19. The repertoires were released in a freely available public database intended as a resource for research on the immune response to SARS-CoV-2. Samples came from the ongoing ImmuneRACE study (first 160 participants) plus 1,254 subjects from 6 global collaborators. The sample metadata nearly always contained a de-identified subject ID, COVID-19 status, age in years and sex. HLA class I and class II types, where available, came from metadata supplied by the sample provider rather than from assay-based typing.

Paper-wide results and their limitations: Clinical and demographic metadata were provided uncurated, with the amount varying by source and participant.

Whole blood was collected in K2EDTA tubes by collaborating institutions according to the institutions' own protocols. For TCRbeta analysis, collaborator samples were shipped as frozen whole blood, as isolated PBMCs, or as DNA extracted from either sample type. Only one count was recorded for this clone. It has no known antigen specificity. There are no base qualities to consult, and no much larger clone falls within one base. TCRbeta CDR3 regions were amplified from genomic DNA by means of the immunoSEQ Assay, a bias-controlled multiplex PCR. Regarding the original processing steps: The number of nucleated cells in each sample was estimated from the amplification of reference gene primers within the assay. To quantify the absolute abundance of each unique TCRbeta CDR3 rearrangement, sequence reads were collapsed and filtered. For each sample, productive Simpson clonality was calculated as the square root of Simpson's diversity index across productive rearrangements. TCRdb stores this immuneACCESS table with in-frame sequences only. Part of the clones is absent; in the studies checked, under half of the shortfall reflects unresolved V genes, and no reason is known for the rest. The V and J calls and clone size come from that table; D and trimming were worked out from the DNA. The sample yields 63,000 or so clones; about 81% were counted once. Jointly, the top ten make up over 8.5% of the sample.

The specimen was peripheral blood. This clonotype originated in a human donor in a cohort sampled during active COVID-19.

The DNA is TGTGCCAGCAGCCCTCCCGGCGGAGCCTACAATGAGCAGTTCTTC. Translated, this is CASSPPGGAYNEQFF. This receptor chain uses TRBV11-2 and TRBJ2-1; there is no confident call for the D gene. Based on the germline V gene, the CDR1 and CDR2 sequences are SGHAT and FQNNGV. V is shortened by 5 bases, J by 2 bases, and the region joining them spans 13 bases. The CDR3 spans 15 residues, from the cysteine through the phenylalanine. The DNA shown is the 45-base CDR3, in frame from base 1.